This T cell receptor beta chain was observed in a study of cytomegalovirus exposure and HLA in healthy donors listed by TCRdb under 2017. In terms of the full investigation: An earlier analysis of approximately 600 of the donors reported 250 to 300 Gb of sequence data and some 120 million unique TCR beta sequences from some 180 million T cells. In a later genetic analysis, genome-wide SNP genotypes for about 65% of the roughly 670 donors were used, and that subset was treated as a discovery cohort. Among the roughly 400 genotyped donors, about 85% belonged to the genetic ancestry cluster associated with self-reported Caucasian donors. An earlier analysis of several hundred of the donors applied high-throughput TCR beta sequencing to assess whether each TCR beta V gene segment acted as functional or pseudogenic. HLA typing covered class I and class II loci at four-digit resolution. Donor age, sex, ethnicity and CMV serostatus were collected together with the repertoire data. About 280 gigabases of sequencing data and approximately 93 million unique TCR sequences were included in an early release covering about 700 HLA-typed donors. The study combined high-throughput TCR immunosequencing, statistical association of individual TCRs with disease status, and machine learning to predict cytomegalovirus infection status. The aim of the study was to test whether cataloging public T cell receptors could identify signatures of past pathogen exposure. In a later analysis, previously published TCR beta repertoires from more than 500 donors were re-analyzed and high-resolution HLA genotyping was added so that TCR occurrence patterns could be studied. The study profiled the T cell repertoires of about 720 subjects by immunosequencing and related them to cytomegalovirus serostatus. All discovery cohort repertoires had been generated on a single sequencing platform. In the later analysis, no new phenotypic data were used to find candidate immune exposures; instead, reliance was placed on TCR beta sequences and their occurrence across donors. Among some 400 genotyped donors of the cohort, an average of about 240,000 unique TCR beta nucleotide sequences were sequenced per donor, roughly 20% of them non-productive. A separate validation cohort of over 95 different subjects was used in addition to the 666-subject first cohort. The number of donors typed differed by locus, with 629-630 for A, B, C, DRB1 and DQB1, 522 for DQA1, 600 to 610 for DPA1, and some 440 for DPB1. Because of strong linkage in the cohort, roughly five DR-DQ haplotypes were treated as single units for association and clustering.

Points on this clone: No cognate antigen has been identified for it. Base quality data are lacking; no much larger clone is found one base away.

Beyond this particular receptor, the publication reports: A later analysis reported that several top co-occurrence clusters appeared linked to parvovirus B19, influenza, CMV and Epstein-Barr virus. In an earlier analysis of some 500 of the donors, most TCR beta V segments were observed in productive rearrangements about 87% or about 30% of the time, broadly matching IMGT annotations. According to a later analysis, TCR association rates differed among HLA loci, with DRB1 alleles showing the most associated TCRs and HLA-C alleles showing the fewest. A later genetic analysis reported fewer N-insertions in productive TCRs among donors in an Asian-associated ancestry cluster than the approximately 670-donor mean. A group of highly shared sequence variants was considered likely to be a technical artifact of the sequencing pipeline. An association between a missense DCLRE1C variant and V-gene and J-gene trimming of TCR beta chains was found in a later genetic analysis and replicated in an independent cohort. The earlier analysis of some 560 of the donors excluded roughly 17 rarely observed V segments, including chromosome 9 orphons, because counts were too low. A later analysis found that HLA-associated TCR beta chains were more clonally expanded and had lower generation probabilities than equally common non-associated chains. CMV serostatus was the only immune exposure information available for the cohort. According to the authors, the approach could potentially be generalized to other disease states and immunological phenotypes. The presence/absence analyses assumed that sequencing depth was roughly uniform across donors, and that assumption may not be true. HLA typing was unavailable for some donors at each locus, so association tests used only the typed subset. When HLA alleles, especially DR and DQ, strongly co-occurred, attributing TCR associations to individual alleles was difficult. The study gave a list of 150 to 200 TCR beta chains associated with cytomegalovirus. Correlated functional status among segregating V segments might be attributable to linkage disequilibrium, but an unknown experimental factor could not be ruled out. The cohort was sequenced for TCR beta chains only, and without alpha or paired-chain data the features that could be detected were limited. In a later analysis, 16,951 TCR beta sequences were associated with specific HLA alleles at a false discovery rate of 0.05. A further reported finding was that TCR beta sequences accurately predicted the HLA-A and HLA-B alleles for most subjects in the first cohort. Some IMGT-functional V segments, including TRBV6-2 and TRBV6-3, could not be told apart with the 87-base-pair reads, so those segments were excluded. Cytomegalovirus status was reported to be diagnosed by the classifier with high specificity and sensitivity in both the original and validation cohorts. In a later analysis, most CMV-associated TCR beta chains were found to appear HLA-restricted, with HLA associations seemingly driven largely by CMV exposure. In vitro tests confirmed that three of the cytomegalovirus-associated TCR beta chains recognize cytomegalovirus antigens. Most TCR sequences were seen in very few donors, while some public TCRs were found in many individuals.

Receptor libraries were prepared by the immunoSEQ multiplex PCR assay. For the multiplex PCR, a mixture combining 60 forward primers for TCR Vbeta segments and 13 reverse primers for TCR Jbeta segments was used. The CDR3 region of rearranged TCR beta genes was amplified from genomic DNA by a multiplex PCR assay. The Illumina HiSeq System was used to sequence the amplified TCR beta libraries as 87-base-pair reads. Per the source publication's procedure: A later analysis tallied 75 million to 85 million unique TCR beta chains across the 660 or so repertoires, and approximately 12 million of those chains were shared by two or more donors. A nearest-neighbor algorithm error-corrected the raw reads and collapsed the reads into unique sequences, merging closely related sequences to remove PCR and sequencing errors. V, D and J gene segments were assigned by aligning CDR3 sequences to IMGT reference sequences. Each retained sequence needed at least a six-nucleotide match to both a V gene segment and a J gene segment. Rearrangements were classified as productive when the CDR3 lacked stop codons and remained in frame with V and J, and all other rearrangements were classified as non-productive. Following IMGT convention, CDR3 was defined as the stretch from the second conserved V-encoded cysteine up to the conserved J-encoded phenylalanine. In an earlier analysis of 550 to 650 of the donors, sequences lacking an unambiguous match to a single V gene segment were excluded. In an earlier analysis of some 590 of the donors, a V segment was called functional when productive rearrangements were above 56.7%, and segregating when the standard deviation between donors exceeded 5%. A statistical classification framework was built for diagnosing cytomegalovirus status from the catalog of TCR beta chain sequences. In a later analysis, TCR nucleotide sequences were compared against IMGT/GENE-DB human TR gene sequences so that V and J genes could be assigned. The TCRdist pipeline was used in a later analysis to assign CDR3 sequences and most-parsimonious VDJ recombination scenarios. In a later analysis, every TCR beta chain was defined by the combination of its CDR3 amino acid sequence and its V-gene family, and reads without a unique V-gene family were dropped. As a way to deal with suspected cross-contamination and a sequencing artifact, a later analysis dropped nearly 600 nucleotide sequences that were highly shared and had low generation probability. In a later analysis, a clonal expansion index for each public chain was calculated from normalized within-repertoire ranks of inferred template counts. Generation probabilities in a later analysis came from a VDJ recombination model fitted to out-of-frame rearrangements, and those results were checked against IGoR. A later analysis scored TCR-TCR, TCR-HLA and TCR-CMV co-occurrence with hypergeometric tests, applying a repertoire-size bias correction to TCR pairs. In a later analysis, false discovery rates were estimated by permuting HLA or CMV assignments 20 times. In a later analysis, co-occurring TCRs were grouped using DBSCAN, and TCRdist sequence similarity was added for clustering within HLA-allele-positive subsets. Co-occurrence clustering excluded repertoires with fewer than 30,000 or more than 120,000 public chains, plus five with anomalous nucleotide sharing. TCRdb stores this immuneACCESS table with in-frame sequences only. Part of the clones is absent; in the studies checked, under half of the shortfall reflects unresolved V genes, and no reason is known for the rest. V and J calls plus clone size are reproduced from that table; the DNA served to infer D and trimming. The table for this sample lists some 130,000 clones; around 70% of them were counted only once. The ten largest make up 2% to 2.5% of the sample.

The cohort consisted of hundreds of healthy bone marrow donors. All cohort members were sampled while nominally healthy, although unrecorded immune exposures were likely present. The donor was CMV seropositive and was included in the group of 250 to 300 seropositive cohort members. A peripheral blood sample was collected from each donor, and TCR beta sequencing was performed on peripheral blood mononuclear cells. Genomic DNA extraction from the blood cell samples was performed with the Qiagen DNeasy Blood Extraction Kit. Trimming removed 4 bases from V and 4 bases from J; the gene matches leave 5 bases unexplained. The CDR3 spans 15 residues, from the cysteine through the phenylalanine. The kept DNA is CDR3 alone, 45 bases in frame from the first base. The germline V gene supplies CDR1 ENHRY and CDR2 SYGVKD.

The sequenced sample consisted of PBMCs. Rearrangement joined TRBV10-3 to TRBJ1-5; the junction holds 9 bases that match TRBD1. This clonotype was obtained from a woman in her sixties or seventies in good health and CMV-seropositive. The sequence in DNA is TGTGCCATCAGTGGGGGACAGGGTGGAAATCAGCCCCAGCATTTT. Its protein product is CAISGGQGGNQPQHF.